This T cell receptor beta chain was recovered during a study of blood T cell repertoires in COVID-19. Study background: From T cells, B-cell-depleted T cells, or PBMCs came the material, which was cDNA or gDNA.

Remarks on this clone: Sequence at one end of the junction differs from germline and may be a read error.

Profiled with immunoSEQ multiplex PCR; TCRdb holds only in-frame clones, not every one. The sample holds about 94,000 clones, 80% to 85% seen once. The germline CDR1 and CDR2 sequences are SGHDT and YYEEEE. This CDR3 is built from 13 residues. This sequence joins TRBV5-6 and TRBJ2-1; 7 bases are a match to TRBD1. The sequence came from a man aged 60 to 75 with acute or convalescent COVID-19. The sample was peripheral blood. DNA of the CDR3: TGTGCCAGCAGGTTGGGACAGTACAATGAGCAGTTCTTC. Translated, it gives CASRLGQYNEQFF.